This T cell receptor (beta chain) was recovered during a study of blood T cells in healthy people across ages. Study-wide background: In model experiments, template switching was able to capture about one barcoded beta molecule for every two T cells that were present.

Details on this clonotype: The antigen is unknown.

Study-wide findings and caveats: Donors of long life had a larger count of naive CD4+ cells and greater diversity than aged donors.

V lost 0 bases to trimming and J lost 4 bases, with 16 bases between them. Germline lookup yields CDR1 SGDLS and CDR2 YYNGEE. The CDR3 is 16 residues long. Healthy Caucasian individuals from Russia aged roughly 6 to 95 were enrolled as donors. Using a J-beta primer mix together with a sample-barcoded 5' primer, a second PCR was run for roughly 6 to 12 cycles. Each cDNA was tagged by a template-switch adaptor containing 12 random nucleotides. TCRdb re-called the 5' RACE reads through MiXCR, storing one row per CDR3 protein. The sample carries 1.2 million to 1.5 million distinct CDR3 sequences, 59% recorded once.

Sequencing was carried out using blood. The chain links TRBV9 to TRBJ1-2, with D tentatively TRBD1 (5 bases). This TCR was sampled from a man younger than 35 in good health. Here the CDR3 reads CASSVGAGTVGYGYTF. CDR3 DNA sequence: TGTGCCAGCAGCGTAGGAGCAGGGACGGTTGGCTATGGCTACACCTTC.